This passage covers 10 T cell receptor beta chains from one sample sequenced in a study of OX40 agonist ivuxolimab in advanced cancers. Profiled with immunoSEQ multiplex PCR; TCRdb holds only in-frame clones, not every one. The table shows some 54,000 clones, with around 80% occurring only once. The sample in question was CD4+ or CD8+ T cells sorted from blood, obtained in a trial of the OX40 agonist ivuxolimab. Every receptor here comes from an adult with an advanced solid tumor such as melanoma, head and neck, liver or kidney cancer.

The chain combines TRBV27 with TRBJ1-1; no clear D. The V gene's germline CDR1 is MNHEY and CDR2 SMNVEV (reference sequence). The CDR3 length is 14 residues. V gave up 2 bases and J gave up 3 bases, with 10 bases separating them. CDR3 region: CASSLRRVDTEAFF. The CDR3 DNA reads as TGTGCCAGCAGTTTAAGGAGAGTGGACACTGAAGCTTTCTTT.

This chain connects TRBV5-1 to TRBJ1-2, with a possible D match to TRBD1 (6 bases). Germline CDR1 SGHRS, CDR2 YFSETQ. Trimming took 5 bases from V and 2 from J, leaving 19 bases between them. The CDR3 consists of 16 residues. The CDR3 nucleotides are TGCGCCAGCAGGCCCTTTCCGGGGGGGCCAAACTATGGCTACACCTTC. Translated, it gives CASRPFPGGPNYGYTF.

The chain recombines TRBV5-1 with TRBJ1-3; 7 bases agree with TRBD1. CDR1 SGHRS and CDR2 YFSETQ come from the germline V gene. The CDR3 has 15 residues. The V segment lost 2 bases and the J segment 0 bases; nucleotides outside the gene matches: 2. CDR3 sequence (DNA): TGCGCCAGCAGCTTTGGGGACAGCTCTGGAAACACCATATATTTT. It is translated as CASSFGDSSGNTIYF.

The rearrangement joins TRBV29-1 to TRBJ2-5, with unresolved D. CDR1 is SQVTM, CDR2 ANQGSEA, per germline. The CDR3 loop spans 13 amino acids. Trimming removed 1 base from V and 1 base from J, with 7 bases in between. The CDR3 reads CSVEAVTQETQYF. The DNA of the CDR3 is TGCAGCGTTGAAGCAGTAACCCAAGAGACCCAGTACTTC.

The chain employs TRBV7-2 and TRBJ1-3; D may be TRBD1 (6 bases). The V gene lost 3 bases and the J gene lost 4 bases, with 13 bases spanning the gap. Germline CDR1 is SGHTA and CDR2 is FQGNSA. This CDR3 contains 15 residues. The CDR3 DNA reads as TGTGCCAGCAGCTTGGGGGGGGCTCAAGGAAACACCATATATTTT. Translated, it gives CASSLGGAQGNTIYF.

This clone has only a few counts. The chain employs TRBV20-1 and TRBJ2-7; TRBD2 aligns across 7 bases. The CDR3 loop spans 11 amino acids. V dropped 3 bases and J dropped 6; count of bases not matched to a gene: 2. CDR1 and CDR2 (germline): DFQATT, SNEGSKA (reference sequence). The CDR3 loop is CSARGGFEQYF. The CDR3 coding sequence is TGCAGTGCTAGGGGGGGGTTCGAGCAGTACTTC.

V usage is TRBV10-2 and J usage is TRBJ1-1; a possible D gene is TRBD1 (6 bases). The CDR3 totals 15 residues. Trimming took off 2 bases at V and 1 base at J, with 11 bases between the two ends. The germline CDR1 and CDR2 sequences are WSHSY and SAAADI. The CDR3 here is CASSERGKTNTEAFF. CDR3 sequence (DNA): TGCGCCAGCAGTGAGAGGGGGAAAACGAACACTGAAGCTTTCTTT.

V usage is TRBV18 and J usage is TRBJ2-2; D is unclear. Germline lookup yields CDR1 KGHSH and CDR2 LQKENI. There are 12 residues in the CDR3. With 2 bases removed from V and 7 bases from J, the gap between germline ends came to 5 bases. CDR3 nucleotide sequence: TGTGCCAGCTCACCAGCCGGCGGGGAGCTGTTTTTT. Its translation is CASSPAGGELFF.

The chain couples TRBV11-2 to TRBJ2-7; D possibly corresponds to TRBD1 (5 bases). V was clipped by 4 bases and J by 1 base, with 8 bases between them. Germline CDR1 reads SGHAT; CDR2 reads FQNNGV. The CDR3 length is 13 residues. The CDR3 DNA reads TGTGCCAGCAGCTCCGGACAATCCTACGAGCAGTACTTC. The encoded protein is CASSSGQSYEQYF.

V is TRBV19 and J is TRBJ2-1, with 7 bases lining up with TRBD1. This CDR3 has 13 residues. V gave up 3 bases and J gave up 9 bases; unmatched junction bases: 5. Germline assignment: CDR1 LNHDA and CDR2 SQIVND (reference sequence). CDR3 sequence reads: CASSIQRQGEQFF. DNA of the CDR3: TGTGCCAGTAGTATTCAGAGACAGGGTGAGCAGTTCTTC.